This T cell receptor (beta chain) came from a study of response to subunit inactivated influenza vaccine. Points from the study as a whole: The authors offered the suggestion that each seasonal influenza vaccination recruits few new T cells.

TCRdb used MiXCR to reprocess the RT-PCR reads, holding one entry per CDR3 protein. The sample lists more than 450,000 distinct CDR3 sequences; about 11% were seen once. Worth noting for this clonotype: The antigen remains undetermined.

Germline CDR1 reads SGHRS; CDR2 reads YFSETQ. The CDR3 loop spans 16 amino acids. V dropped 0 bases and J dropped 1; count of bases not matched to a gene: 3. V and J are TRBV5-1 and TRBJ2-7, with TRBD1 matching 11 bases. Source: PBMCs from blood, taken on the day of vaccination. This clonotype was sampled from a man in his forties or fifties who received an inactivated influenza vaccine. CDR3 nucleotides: TGCGCCAGCAGCTTGGGGACAGGGGGCTTTTCCTACGAGCAGTACTTC. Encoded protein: CASSLGTGGFSYEQYF.